The rows below give T cell receptor beta chains drawn from one sample of a study of identical twins. In TCRdb, the 5' RACE reads were re-called with MiXCR into one record per CDR3 protein. The table lists 1.5 million to 2 million distinct CDR3 sequences, 32% of them singletons. The sample was cord blood. The receptor set was obtained from a newborn girl in good health. Both conserved end residues are part of each CDR3. The order of the fields is V gene, J gene, CDR3 protein.

V: TRBV20-1
J: TRBJ2-3
CDR3: CSARVATTDTQYF

V: TRBV11-2
J: TRBJ2-7
CDR3: CASSPLGPRTSYEQYF

V: TRBV29-1
J: TRBJ1-2
CDR3: CSVDVGGRDGYTF

V: TRBV7-2
J: TRBJ2-1
CDR3: CASGRGPRYNEQFF

V: TRBV14
J: TRBJ2-7
CDR3: CASSQEIAAVDEQYF

V: TRBV9
J: TRBJ2-3
CDR3: CASSVVAGALTDTQYF

V: TRBV6-6
J: TRBJ1-4
CDR3: CASTLGTVKEKLFF

V: TRBV6-5
J: TRBJ1-1
CDR3: CASSYRERENTEAFF

V: TRBV10-3
J: TRBJ1-2
CDR3: CAISETNYGYTF

V: TRBV28
J: TRBJ2-2
CDR3: CASNLPGQGAGELFF

V: TRBV7-2
J: TRBJ1-2
CDR3: CASSLARGRRIAYGYTF

V: TRBV28
J: TRBJ2-1
CDR3: CANSGPERPYNEQFF

V: TRBV15
J: TRBJ2-1
CDR3: CATSTAGYNEQFF

V: TRBV2
J: TRBJ1-5
CDR3: CASSEQGWGQPQHF

V: TRBV5-5
J: .
CDR3: CASSLLILAGVRLTYEQYF

V: TRBV27
J: TRBJ1-2
CDR3: CASSLGQGARRGYTF

V: TRBV29-1
J: TRBJ2-2
CDR3: CSVAGVLAGAYTGELFF

V: TRBV10-3
J: TRBJ1-6
CDR3: CAISDWGSDSSPLHF

V: TRBV3-1
J: TRBJ2-1
CDR3: CASSPIRGYDEQFF

V: TRBV6-1
J: TRBJ1-2
CDR3: CASSERAGYTF

V: TRBV7-2
J: TRBJ2-1
CDR3: CASSLHSAGYNEQFF

V: TRBV3-1
J: TRBJ1-2
CDR3: CASSPNRGGRYGYTF

V: TRBV7-2
J: TRBJ1-3
CDR3: CASSPRGNSGNTIYF

V: TRBV4-1
J: TRBJ2-1
CDR3: CASSQVAYKGLEYNEQFF

V: TRBV11-2
J: .
CDR3: CASSLAQSGTPGGEQYF

V: TRBV25-1
J: TRBJ2-7
CDR3: CASTRAATYEQYF

V: TRBV5-1
J: TRBJ2-1
CDR3: CASSLARVIAHNEQFF

V: TRBV9
J: TRBJ2-7
CDR3: CASSVWATGSSYEQYF

V: TRBV10-3
J: TRBJ2-3
CDR3: CAISETAEAQYF

V: TRBV11-2
J: TRBJ2-7
CDR3: CAGSPRAGRGSYEQYF

V: TRBV29-1
J: TRBJ2-3
CDR3: CSVGGGTGRTDTQYF

V: TRBV5-1
J: TRBJ2-7
CDR3: CASSLALGDEQYF

V: TRBV6-6
J: TRBJ2-1
CDR3: CASSTTLGPDEQFF

V: TRBV20-1
J: TRBJ2-1
CDR3: CSARPTGRNEQFF

V: TRBV4-2
J: TRBJ2-5
CDR3: CASSQEGLQETQYF

V: TRBV5-5
J: TRBJ1-1
CDR3: CASSAARRNTEAFF

V: TRBV2
J: TRBJ2-5
CDR3: CASSYSSGRAGETQYF

V: TRBV28
J: TRBJ2-1
CDR3: CASSFTAGGVHNEQFF

V: TRBV13
J: TRBJ2-5
CDR3: CASTITPGAFQETQYF

V: TRBV24-1
J: TRBJ2-1
CDR3: CATSDSGLPSEQFF

V: TRBV21-1
J: TRBJ2-5
CDR3: CASSKVRDSAYNEQYF